The T cell receptor beta chain described here comes from a study of T cells in Graves' hyperthyroidism and ophthalmopathy. Using RNA transcripts as the source, TCR beta CDR3 regions were amplified. Initially, a first-round RT-PCR of the TCR CDR3 employed the HTBI primer set. Each CDR3 protein gets one entry after TCRdb re-called the multiplex PCR reads with MiXCR. Of nearly 600,000 distinct CDR3 sequences listed, approximately 15% are singletons. In patients aged 18 to 65, hyperthyroidism was newly diagnosed, with duration under 2 months. PBMCs were obtained from 9 to 10 ml fresh peripheral blood. Germline V gene sequence: CDR1 SEHNR, CDR2 FQNEAQ (reference sequence). The CDR3 length is 16 residues. The V end was cut by 1 base, the J end by 4 bases, with 14 bases between. Overall study results and limits: Stable hyperthyroidism and ophthalmopathy were separated using 13 V-J signatures. The majority of expanded thyroid clonotypes above 0.001 also appeared in blood.

This clonotype was seen ten or more times. As yet, its antigen is unknown. This sequence originates from a woman in her 30s with Graves' hyperthyroidism that later progressed to Graves' ophthalmopathy. The genes are TRBV7-9 and TRBJ1-5, with D perhaps matching TRBD1 (5 bases). Specimen: blood. CDR3 sequence (DNA): TGTGCCAGCAGCTTAGTTGAGGGGCGCCTTAATCAGCCCCAGCATTTT. Translation gives CASSLVEGRLNQPQHF.